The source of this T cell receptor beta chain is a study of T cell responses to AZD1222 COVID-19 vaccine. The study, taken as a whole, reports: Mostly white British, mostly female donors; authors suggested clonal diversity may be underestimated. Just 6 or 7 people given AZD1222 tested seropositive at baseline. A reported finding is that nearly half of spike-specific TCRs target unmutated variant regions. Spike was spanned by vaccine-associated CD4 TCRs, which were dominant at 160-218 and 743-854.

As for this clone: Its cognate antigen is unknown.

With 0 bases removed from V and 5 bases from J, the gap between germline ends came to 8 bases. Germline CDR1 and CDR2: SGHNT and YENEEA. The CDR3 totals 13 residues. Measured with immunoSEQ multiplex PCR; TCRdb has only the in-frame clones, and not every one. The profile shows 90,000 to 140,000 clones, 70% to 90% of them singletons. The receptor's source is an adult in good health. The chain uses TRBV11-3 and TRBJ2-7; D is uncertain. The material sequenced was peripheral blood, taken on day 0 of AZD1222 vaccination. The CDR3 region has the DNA TGTGCCAGCAGCTTAGAACAGAAGGACGAGCAGTACTTC. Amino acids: CASSLEQKDEQYF.